This TCR beta chain was sequenced for a study of PD-1 blockade in mismatch repair-deficient tumors. For the study at large: Enrolled about 2013-2016, patients had progressing, pretreated mismatch repair-deficient cancers of about a dozen types. Study observations and caveats: Rapid post-treatment expansion, then contraction, generally preceding radiologic response, marked tumor-resident clones.

On this clone itself: Its matching antigen is unknown.

Germline-derived CDR1 and CDR2 are KGHSH and LQKENI. V lost 3 bases and J 8 bases, leaving 16 bases between the germline ends. This CDR3 region has 14 residues. The table came from immunoSEQ multiplex PCR; TCRdb's copy has only in-frame clones and leaves some out. The sample yields 56,000 or so clones, roughly 80% seen once. All patients were mismatch repair deficient, assessed by either PCR or immunohistochemistry. A few pembrolizumab responders had their TCRs sequenced. The chain recombines TRBV18 with TRBJ1-1; the D is unclear. The TCR sequence derives from an adult with mismatch repair-deficient cancer. The sample in question was peripheral blood, obtained approximately 18 weeks after starting pembrolizumab. The CDR3 region has the DNA TGTGCCAGCTCACCCCTCTCGGAAAGGGTAGAAGCTTTCTTT. It specifies CASSPLSERVEAFF.